This entry features one T cell receptor (beta chain) sequence. No antigen is known for it. Preparation of the TCRbeta library involved a method that used unique molecular identifiers. TCRdb reanalysed the PCR reads using MiXCR and keeps one entry per CDR3 protein. Of 450,000 to 550,000 distinct CDR3 sequences listed, roughly 10% were seen once; the top ten hold around 15%. V lost 0 bases and J 3 bases, leaving 3 bases between the germline ends. In germline, CDR1 is DFQATT, CDR2 SNEGSKA (reference sequence). CDR3 length: 12 residues. This specimen comes from a study of T-cell reconstitution after alpha-beta-depleted transplantation in children. The study, taken as a whole, reports: Alpha-beta T cells about two months after transplant reportedly derived from several hundred expanded graft clones. T-cell numbers and diversity, one year after transplant, stemmed largely from T cells that were newly produced. After transplant, high TCRbeta diversity at day 60 in some patients arose from surviving recipient T cells and thymic progenitors.

The clonotype comes from a female patient between 2 and 15 years old who had a stem cell transplant for aplastic anemia, so the T cells may come from the graft donor. The specimen was PBMCs, mostly from graft donor cells, collected 180 days after TCRalphabeta/CD19-depleted stem cell transplant. The gene calls are TRBV20-1 and TRBJ1-5, with no clear D. The CDR3 spells CSARDPNQPQHF. The CDR3 DNA sequence: TGCAGTGCTAGAGACCCCAATCAGCCCCAGCATTTT.